This TCR beta chain appears in the sequencing data of a study of shared clonotypes between healthy human individuals. Findings and limits, study-wide: Genetic and exposure-history diversity was limited by the few donors. In contrast to clonotypes shared by all four donors, non-shared clonotypes had lower generation probabilities.

This table comes from immunoSEQ multiplex PCR, and its TCRdb copy is limited to in-frame clones, with some not included. The profile shows about 1.1 million clones, 60% to 80% of them singletons. Concerning this clone itself: Its antigen is currently unknown.

With 1 base removed from V and 4 bases from J, the gap between germline ends came to 7 bases. Per the germline V gene, CDR1 is SQVTM and CDR2 is ANQGSEA. This CDR3 comprises 13 residues. All of the donors resided in Nashville, Tennessee, and each was a Caucasian adult. The authors divided CD4+ cells into CD45RA+ naive and CD45RA-negative memory subsets. The sequenced material came from memory CD4+ T cells from PBMCs. Subset reported: CD45RA-negative fraction. V usage is TRBV29-1 and J usage is TRBJ2-2; weak D call: TRBD1 (5 bases). The origin of this receptor is a man aged 18 to 30 in good health. Some clones in this sample may be carry-over from other donors' samples. CDR3 bases: TGCAGCGTTGAAGCAGGGTTCACCGGGGAGCTGTTTTTT. Its protein product is CSVEAGFTGELFF.